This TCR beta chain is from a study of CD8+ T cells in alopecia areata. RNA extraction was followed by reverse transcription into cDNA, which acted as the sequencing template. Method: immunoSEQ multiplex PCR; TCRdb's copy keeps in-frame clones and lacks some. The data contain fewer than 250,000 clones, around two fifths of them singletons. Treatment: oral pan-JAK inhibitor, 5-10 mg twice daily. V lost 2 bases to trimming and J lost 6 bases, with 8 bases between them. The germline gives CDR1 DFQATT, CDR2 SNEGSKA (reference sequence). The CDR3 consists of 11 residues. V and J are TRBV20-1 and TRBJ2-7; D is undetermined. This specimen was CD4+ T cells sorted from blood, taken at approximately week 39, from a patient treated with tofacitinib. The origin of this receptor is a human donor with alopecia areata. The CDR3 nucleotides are TGCAGTGCTAGACCCGAAGTCGAGCAGTACTTC. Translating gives CSARPEVEQYF.